This T cell receptor beta chain was recorded in a study of CD8 T cells in ankylosing spondylitis. Study findings and constraints: There was reportedly significant enrichment of clones that were disease-linked in matched ankylosing spondylitis synovial fluid.

The germline gives CDR1 MGHRA, CDR2 YSYEKL. The CDR3 loop spans 15 amino acids. Trimming removed 1 base from V and 8 bases from J, with 14 bases in between. With respect to this clonotype: Its antigen remains unknown.

Each CDR3 protein is one row after TCRdb ran MiXCR on the 5' RACE reads. Found here are about 30,000 distinct CDR3 sequences, more than 25% of them singletons; the top ten hold 45%. The sequence was collected from a male donor with ankylosing spondylitis. The chain carries TRBV4-1 and TRBJ2-2, with D possibly matching TRBD2 (5 bases). The sequenced sample consisted of synovial fluid, either unsorted or a sorted T cell fraction (not recorded which). The CDR3 reads CASSQGLGERGELFF. The DNA for the CDR3 is TGCGCCAGCAGCCAAGGTCTGGGAGAAAGGGGGGAGCTGTTTTTT.